The source of this T cell receptor (beta chain) is a study of blood T cell repertoires in COVID-19. Germline loops: CDR1 MNHNY, CDR2 SVGAGI (reference sequence). The CDR3 spans 13 residues. Authors' methods: Researchers report that nucleated cell counts were estimated from reference gene primer amplification. Method: immunoSEQ multiplex PCR; TCRdb's copy keeps in-frame clones and lacks some. V, J and clone size were drawn from that table, and D and trimming were deduced from the DNA. The table has under 250,000 clones, about 92% seen once. The chain joins TRBV6-6 to TRBJ1-6; possible D gene TRBD1, 6 bases. The specimen sequenced was peripheral blood. The clonotype was recovered from a young man with acute or convalescent COVID-19. For the CDR3, the DNA is TGTGCGGAAGGGGGGGGAGCGGATTCACCCCTCCACTTT. Protein sequence: CAEGGGADSPLHF.